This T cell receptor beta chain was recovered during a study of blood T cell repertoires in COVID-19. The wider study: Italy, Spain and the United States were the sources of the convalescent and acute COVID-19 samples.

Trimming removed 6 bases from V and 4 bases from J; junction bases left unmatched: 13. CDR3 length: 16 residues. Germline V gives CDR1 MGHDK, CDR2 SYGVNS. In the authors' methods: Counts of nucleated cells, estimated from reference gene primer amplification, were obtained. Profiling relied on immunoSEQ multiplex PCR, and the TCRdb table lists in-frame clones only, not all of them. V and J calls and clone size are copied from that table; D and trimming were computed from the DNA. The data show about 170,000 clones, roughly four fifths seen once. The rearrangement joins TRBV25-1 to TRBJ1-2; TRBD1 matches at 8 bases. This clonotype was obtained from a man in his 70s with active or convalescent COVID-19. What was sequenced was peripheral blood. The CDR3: CASSLGGTGLSYGYTF. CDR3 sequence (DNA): TGTGCCAGCAGCCTAGGCGGGACAGGCCTCTCCTATGGCTACACCTTC.